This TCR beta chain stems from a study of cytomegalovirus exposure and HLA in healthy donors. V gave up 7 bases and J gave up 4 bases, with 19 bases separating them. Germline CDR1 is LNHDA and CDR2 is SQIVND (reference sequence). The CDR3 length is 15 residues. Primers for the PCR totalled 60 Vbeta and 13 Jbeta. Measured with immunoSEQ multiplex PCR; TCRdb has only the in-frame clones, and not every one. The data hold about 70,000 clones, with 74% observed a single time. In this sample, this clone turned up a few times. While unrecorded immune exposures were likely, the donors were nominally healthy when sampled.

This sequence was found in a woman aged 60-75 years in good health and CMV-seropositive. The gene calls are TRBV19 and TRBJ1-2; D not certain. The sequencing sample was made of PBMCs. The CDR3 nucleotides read TGTGCCAGTAACCCGCAACTCGTCAACTCCTATGGCTACACCTTC. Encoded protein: CASNPQLVNSYGYTF.